The following is a T cell receptor beta chain sequence with its context. Its antigen remains unknown. The junction differs from germline at one of its ends, possibly a read error. This entry is derived from a study of blood T cells in healthy people across ages. Study observations and caveats: Long-lived donors had more naive CD4+ cells and higher diversity than aged donors.

This CDR3 contains 20 residues. Per the germline V gene, CDR1 is SGHAT and CDR2 is FQNNGV. A sample-barcoded 5' primer and a J-beta primer mix were used in a second PCR of about 7 to 12 cycles. TCRdb called the 5' RACE reads again in MiXCR, with one record for every CDR3 protein. Of about 1.1 million distinct CDR3 sequences listed, 35% to 40% are singletons. Approximately 10 milliliters was the volume of peripheral blood drawn from each donor. The receptor's source is a young man in good health. The sequenced material came from blood. The V gene is TRBV11-2, the J gene TRBJ2-1; TRBD2 agrees at 10 bases. DNA of the CDR3: TGTGCCTGCAGCTTAATGTCTAGCGGGGGTTCCTTGAGCTCCTACAATGAGCAGTTCTTC. This encodes CACSLMSSGGSLSSYNEQFF.